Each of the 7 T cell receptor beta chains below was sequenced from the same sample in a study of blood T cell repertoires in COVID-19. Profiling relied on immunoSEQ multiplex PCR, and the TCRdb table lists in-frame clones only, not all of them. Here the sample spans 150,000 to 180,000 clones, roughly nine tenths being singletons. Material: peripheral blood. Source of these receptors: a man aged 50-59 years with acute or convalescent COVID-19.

The CDR3 DNA is TGTGCCAGCAGCTTAACGGGGTCGGATGGCTACACCTTC. Translating it yields CASSLTGSDGYTF. The rearrangement uses TRBV7-9 and TRBJ1-2, with D uncertain. CDR3 length: 13 amino acids. Per the germline V gene, CDR1 is SEHNR and CDR2 is FQNEAQ (reference sequence). The V gene lost 2 bases and the J gene lost 6 bases, with 10 bases spanning the gap.

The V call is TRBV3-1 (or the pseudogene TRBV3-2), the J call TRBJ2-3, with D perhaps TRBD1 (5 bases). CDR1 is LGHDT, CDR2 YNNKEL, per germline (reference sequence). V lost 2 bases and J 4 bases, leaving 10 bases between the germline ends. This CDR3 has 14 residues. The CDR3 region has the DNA TGTGCCAGCAGCCAATCCCCGACAGCAGATACGCAGTATTTT. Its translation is CASSQSPTADTQYF.

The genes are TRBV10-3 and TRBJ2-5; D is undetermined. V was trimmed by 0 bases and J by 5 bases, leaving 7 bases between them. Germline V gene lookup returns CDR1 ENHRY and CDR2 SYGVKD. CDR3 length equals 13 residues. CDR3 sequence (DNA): TGTGCCATCAGTGAGTCGGCCTCGGAGACCCAGTACTTC. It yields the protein CAISESASETQYF.

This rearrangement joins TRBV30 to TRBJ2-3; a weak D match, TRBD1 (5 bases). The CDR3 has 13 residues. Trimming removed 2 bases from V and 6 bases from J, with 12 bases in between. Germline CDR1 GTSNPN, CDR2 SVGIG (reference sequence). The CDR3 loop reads CAWSNMGPDTQYF. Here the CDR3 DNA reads TGTGCCTGGAGTAATATGGGGCCGGATACGCAGTATTTT.

CDR3 sequence (DNA): TGTGCCAGCAGCGCCTCAGGGGACATCTCAAACACCGGGGAGCTGTTTTTT. Its translation is CASSASGDISNTGELFF. The rearrangement links TRBV11-3 to TRBJ2-2, with a tentative D call TRBD1 (6 bases). The CDR3 contains 17 residues. The V gene's germline CDR1 is SGHNT and CDR2 YENEEA. V lost 5 bases to trimming and J lost 2 bases, with 18 bases between them.

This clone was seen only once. CDR3 sequence reads: CASSRQGNGELFF. The CDR3 coding sequence is TGTGCCAGCAGCAGACAGGGGAACGGGGAGCTGTTTTTT. The J gene is TRBJ2-2, the V gene TRBV11-3; 8 bases match TRBD1. There are 13 residues in the CDR3. J gave up 7 bases and V 5 bases, and 3 bases lay outside the gene matches. The germline gives CDR1 SGHNT, CDR2 YENEEA.

CDR3 residues: CASSLSAGGPFEQYF. CDR3 nucleotide sequence: TGTGCCAGCAGCTTATCAGCGGGAGGGCCGTTCGAGCAGTACTTC. The gene calls are TRBV7-3 and TRBJ2-7; TRBD2 matches at 10 bases. The CDR3 has 15 amino acids. Germline assignment: CDR1 SGHTA and CDR2 FQGTGA. The ends lost 2 bases at V and 6 bases at J; junction bases unmatched: 7.